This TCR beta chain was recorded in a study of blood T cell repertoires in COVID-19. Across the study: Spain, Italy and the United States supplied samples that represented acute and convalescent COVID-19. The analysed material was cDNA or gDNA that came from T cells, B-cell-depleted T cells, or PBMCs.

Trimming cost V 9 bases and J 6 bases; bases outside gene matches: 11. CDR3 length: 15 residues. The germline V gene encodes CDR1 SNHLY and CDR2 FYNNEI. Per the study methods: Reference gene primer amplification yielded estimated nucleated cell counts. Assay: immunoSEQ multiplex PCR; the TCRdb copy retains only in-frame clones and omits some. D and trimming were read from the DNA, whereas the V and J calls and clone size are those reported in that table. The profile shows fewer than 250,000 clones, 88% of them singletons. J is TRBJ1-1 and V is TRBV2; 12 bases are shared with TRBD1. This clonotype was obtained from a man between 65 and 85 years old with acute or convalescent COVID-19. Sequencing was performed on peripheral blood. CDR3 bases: TGTGCCAGAGATAACCCGGGACAGGGGGCGTCTGAAGCTTTCTTT. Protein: CARDNPGQGASEAFF.